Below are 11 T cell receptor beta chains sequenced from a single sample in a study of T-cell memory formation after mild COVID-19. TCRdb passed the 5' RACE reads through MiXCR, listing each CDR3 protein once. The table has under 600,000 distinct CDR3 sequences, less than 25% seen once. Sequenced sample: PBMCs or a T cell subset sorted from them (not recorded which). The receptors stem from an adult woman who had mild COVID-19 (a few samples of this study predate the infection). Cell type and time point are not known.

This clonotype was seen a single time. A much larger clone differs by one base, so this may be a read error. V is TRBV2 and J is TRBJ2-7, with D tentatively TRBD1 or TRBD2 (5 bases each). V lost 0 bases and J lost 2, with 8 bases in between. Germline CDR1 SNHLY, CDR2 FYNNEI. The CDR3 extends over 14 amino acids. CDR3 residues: CASSEAPGPYEQYF. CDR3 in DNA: TGTGCCAGCAGTGAAGCGCCGGGGCCCTACGAGCAGTACTTC.

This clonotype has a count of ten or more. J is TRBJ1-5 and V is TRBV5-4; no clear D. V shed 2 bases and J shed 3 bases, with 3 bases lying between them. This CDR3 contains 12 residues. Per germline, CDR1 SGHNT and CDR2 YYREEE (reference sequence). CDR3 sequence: CASSLDNQPQHF. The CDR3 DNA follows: TGTGCCAGCAGCTTAGACAATCAGCCCCAGCATTTT.

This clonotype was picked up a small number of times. The CDR3: CSVDVASEQFF. CDR3 bases: TGCAGCGTTGATGTAGCGTCTGAGCAGTTCTTC. This sequence joins TRBV29-1 and TRBJ2-1; possible D gene TRBD2, 5 bases. The CDR3 contains 11 residues. The germline gives CDR1 SQVTM, CDR2 ANQGSEA. The V and J ends lost 3 bases and 9 bases respectively, with 9 bases between them.

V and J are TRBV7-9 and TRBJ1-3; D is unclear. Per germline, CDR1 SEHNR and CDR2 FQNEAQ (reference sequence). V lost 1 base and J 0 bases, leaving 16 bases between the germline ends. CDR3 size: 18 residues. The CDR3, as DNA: TGTGCCAGCAGCTTAGTTTGGGAGGTATCGCTCTCTGGAAACACCATATATTTT. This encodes CASSLVWEVSLSGNTIYF.

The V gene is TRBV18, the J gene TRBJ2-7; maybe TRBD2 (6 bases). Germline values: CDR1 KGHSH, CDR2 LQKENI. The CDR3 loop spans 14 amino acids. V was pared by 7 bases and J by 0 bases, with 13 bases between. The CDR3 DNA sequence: TGTGCCAGCTTGCGGGACTCGAGCTCCTACGAGCAGTACTTC. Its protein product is CASLRDSSSYEQYF.

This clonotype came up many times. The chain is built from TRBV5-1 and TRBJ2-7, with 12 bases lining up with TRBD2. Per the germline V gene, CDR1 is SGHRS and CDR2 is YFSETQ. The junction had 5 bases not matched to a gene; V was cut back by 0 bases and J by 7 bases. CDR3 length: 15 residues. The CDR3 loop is CASSLDPGLAGEQYF. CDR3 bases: TGCGCCAGCAGCTTGGATCCCGGACTAGCGGGGGAGCAGTACTTC.

CDR3 bases: TGTGCCACGACTAGCGGTACGTACAATGAGCAGTTCTTC. It specifies CATTSGTYNEQFF. The chain carries TRBV24-1 and TRBJ2-1; TRBD2 agrees at 9 bases. The germline CDR1 and CDR2 sequences are KGHDR and SFDVKD. The CDR3 contains 13 residues. The trim removed 10 bases at V and 4 bases at J, leaving 4 bases unmatched.

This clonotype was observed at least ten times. CDR3 in amino acids: CSARISAAYNEQFF. The CDR3 nucleotides are TGCAGTGCTAGAATTAGCGCCGCCTACAATGAGCAGTTCTTC. The rearrangement uses TRBV20-1 and TRBJ2-1; D may be TRBD2 (5 bases). Trimming cost V 2 bases and J 2 bases, with 10 bases left between them. The CDR3 is 14 residues long. Germline-derived CDR1 and CDR2 are DFQATT and SNEGSKA (reference sequence).

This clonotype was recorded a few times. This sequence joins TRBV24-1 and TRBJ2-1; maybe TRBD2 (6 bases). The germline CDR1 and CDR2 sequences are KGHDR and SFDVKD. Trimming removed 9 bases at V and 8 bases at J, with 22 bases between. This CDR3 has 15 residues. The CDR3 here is CATGSRKEGKDEQFF. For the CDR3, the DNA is TGTGCCACCGGCTCACGGAAGGAGGGAAAGGATGAGCAGTTCTTC.

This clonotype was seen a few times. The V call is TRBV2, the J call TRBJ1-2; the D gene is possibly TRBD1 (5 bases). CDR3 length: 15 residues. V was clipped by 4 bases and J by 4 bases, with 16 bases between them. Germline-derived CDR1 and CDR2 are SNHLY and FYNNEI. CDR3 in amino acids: CASSVKAGHVYGYTF. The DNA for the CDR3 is TGTGCCAGCAGTGTGAAAGCAGGACACGTCTATGGCTACACCTTC.

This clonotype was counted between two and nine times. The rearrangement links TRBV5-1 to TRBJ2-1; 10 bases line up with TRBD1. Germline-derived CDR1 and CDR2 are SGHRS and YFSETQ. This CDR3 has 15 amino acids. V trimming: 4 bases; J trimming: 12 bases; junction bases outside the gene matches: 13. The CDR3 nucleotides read TGCGCCAGCAGCCAGGACAGGGGGTTCGATTTTAGGCAGTTCTTC. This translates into CASSQDRGFDFRQFF. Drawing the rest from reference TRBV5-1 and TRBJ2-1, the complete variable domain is KAGVTQTPRYLIKTRGQQVTLSCSPISGHRSVSWYQQTPGQGLQFLFEYFSETQRNKGNFPGRFSGRQFSNSRSEMNVSTLELGDSALYLCASSQDRGFDFRQFFGPGTRLTVL.